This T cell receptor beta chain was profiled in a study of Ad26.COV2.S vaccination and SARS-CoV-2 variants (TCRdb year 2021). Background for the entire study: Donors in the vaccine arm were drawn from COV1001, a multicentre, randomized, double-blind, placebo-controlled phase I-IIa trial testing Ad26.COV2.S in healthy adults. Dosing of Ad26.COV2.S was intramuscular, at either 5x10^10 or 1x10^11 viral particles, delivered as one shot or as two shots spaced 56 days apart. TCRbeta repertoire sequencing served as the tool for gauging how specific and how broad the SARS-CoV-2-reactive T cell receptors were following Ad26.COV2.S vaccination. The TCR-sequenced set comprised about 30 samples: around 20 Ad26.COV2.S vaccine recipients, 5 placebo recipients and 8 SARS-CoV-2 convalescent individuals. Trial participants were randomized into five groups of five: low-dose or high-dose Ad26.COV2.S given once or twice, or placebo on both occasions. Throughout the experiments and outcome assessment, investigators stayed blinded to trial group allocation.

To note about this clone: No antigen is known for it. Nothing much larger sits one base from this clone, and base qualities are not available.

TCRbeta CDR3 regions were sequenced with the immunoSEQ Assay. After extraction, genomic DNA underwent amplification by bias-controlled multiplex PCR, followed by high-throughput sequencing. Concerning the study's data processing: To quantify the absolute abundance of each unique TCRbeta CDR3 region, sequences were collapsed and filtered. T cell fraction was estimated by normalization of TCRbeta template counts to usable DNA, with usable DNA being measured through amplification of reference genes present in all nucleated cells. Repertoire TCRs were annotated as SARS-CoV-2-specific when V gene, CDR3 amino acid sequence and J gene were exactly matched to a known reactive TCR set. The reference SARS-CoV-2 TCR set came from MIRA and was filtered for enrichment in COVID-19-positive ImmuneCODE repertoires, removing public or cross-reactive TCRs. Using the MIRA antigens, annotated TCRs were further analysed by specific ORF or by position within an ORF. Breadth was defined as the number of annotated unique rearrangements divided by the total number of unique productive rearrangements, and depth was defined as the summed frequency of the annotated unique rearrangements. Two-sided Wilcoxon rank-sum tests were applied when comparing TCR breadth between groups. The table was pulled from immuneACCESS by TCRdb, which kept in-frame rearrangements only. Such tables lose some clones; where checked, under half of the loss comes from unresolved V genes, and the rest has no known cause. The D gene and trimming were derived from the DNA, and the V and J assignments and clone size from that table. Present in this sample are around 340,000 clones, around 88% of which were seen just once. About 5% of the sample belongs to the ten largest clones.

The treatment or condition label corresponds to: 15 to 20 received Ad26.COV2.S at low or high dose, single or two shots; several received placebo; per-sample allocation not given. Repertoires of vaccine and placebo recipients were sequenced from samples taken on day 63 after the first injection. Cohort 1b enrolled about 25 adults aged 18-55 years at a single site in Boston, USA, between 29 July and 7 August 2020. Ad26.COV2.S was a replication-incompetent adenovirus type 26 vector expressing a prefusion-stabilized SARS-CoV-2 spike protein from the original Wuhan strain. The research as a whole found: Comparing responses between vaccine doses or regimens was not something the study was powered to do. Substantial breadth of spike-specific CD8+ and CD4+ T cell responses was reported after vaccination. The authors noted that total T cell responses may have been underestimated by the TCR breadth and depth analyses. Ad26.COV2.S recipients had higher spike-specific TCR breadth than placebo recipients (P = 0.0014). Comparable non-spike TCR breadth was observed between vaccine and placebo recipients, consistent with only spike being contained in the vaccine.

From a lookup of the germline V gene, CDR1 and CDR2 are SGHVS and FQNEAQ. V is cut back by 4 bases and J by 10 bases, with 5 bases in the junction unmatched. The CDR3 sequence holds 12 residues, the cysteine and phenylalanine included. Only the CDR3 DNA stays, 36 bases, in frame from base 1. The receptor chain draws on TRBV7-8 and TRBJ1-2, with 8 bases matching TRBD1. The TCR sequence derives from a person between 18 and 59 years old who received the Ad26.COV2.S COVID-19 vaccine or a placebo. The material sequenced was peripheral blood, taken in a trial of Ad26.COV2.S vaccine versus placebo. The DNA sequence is TGTGCCAGCAGCTCTGGACAGGGTGTCTACACCTTC. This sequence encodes CASSSGQGVYTF.